This is a list of T cell receptor beta chains from one sample in a study of T cell repertoires in cytomegalovirus infection. MiXCR, applied by TCRdb to the reads, yields one record per CDR3 protein. The profile covers approximately 600,000 distinct CDR3 sequences, with 40% appearing a single time and around 48% taken by the ten largest. No cognate antigen is known for these TCRs. The sequencing here drew on cultured PBMCs, taken from culture after CMV antigen stimulation. These receptors all stem from a human donor in good health (CMV status not recorded). Some clones in this sample may be carry-over from other donors' samples. CDR3s include the opening cysteine and the closing phenylalanine or tryptophan.

v_call: TRBV6-2/TRBV6-3; cdr3_aa: CASRYRTYNEQFF
v_call: TRBV6-2/TRBV6-3; cdr3_aa: CASSYSRMSIRGHTDTQYF
v_call: TRBV29-1; cdr3_aa: CSVRQGLWAKNIQYF
v_call: TRBV2; cdr3_aa: CARRAGTGFYQETQYF
v_call: TRBV4-1; cdr3_aa: CASSQGRRGYTF
v_call: TRBV12-3/TRBV12-4; cdr3_aa: CASSPRGTENTEAFF
v_call: TRBV6-1; cdr3_aa: CASRGPGAWFQETQYF
v_call: TRBV6-2/TRBV6-3; cdr3_aa: CASSSLGLADNTGELFF
v_call: TRBV12-5; cdr3_aa: CASRTGTRSQPQHF
v_call: TRBV2; cdr3_aa: CASSQGGLNYGYTF
v_call: TRBV5-6; cdr3_aa: CASSFSAFSGELFF
v_call: TRBV12-3/TRBV12-4; cdr3_aa: CASSQRLAGVGGQFF
v_call: TRBV7-8; cdr3_aa: CASRPGLAGDGQYF
v_call: TRBV12-3/TRBV12-4; cdr3_aa: CASKGAGGYTF
v_call: TRBV7-2; cdr3_aa: CASSSGLAWDNEQFF
v_call: TRBV20-1; cdr3_aa: CSASRVSGETQYF
v_call: TRBV6-2/TRBV6-3; cdr3_aa: CASSYFSTEAFF